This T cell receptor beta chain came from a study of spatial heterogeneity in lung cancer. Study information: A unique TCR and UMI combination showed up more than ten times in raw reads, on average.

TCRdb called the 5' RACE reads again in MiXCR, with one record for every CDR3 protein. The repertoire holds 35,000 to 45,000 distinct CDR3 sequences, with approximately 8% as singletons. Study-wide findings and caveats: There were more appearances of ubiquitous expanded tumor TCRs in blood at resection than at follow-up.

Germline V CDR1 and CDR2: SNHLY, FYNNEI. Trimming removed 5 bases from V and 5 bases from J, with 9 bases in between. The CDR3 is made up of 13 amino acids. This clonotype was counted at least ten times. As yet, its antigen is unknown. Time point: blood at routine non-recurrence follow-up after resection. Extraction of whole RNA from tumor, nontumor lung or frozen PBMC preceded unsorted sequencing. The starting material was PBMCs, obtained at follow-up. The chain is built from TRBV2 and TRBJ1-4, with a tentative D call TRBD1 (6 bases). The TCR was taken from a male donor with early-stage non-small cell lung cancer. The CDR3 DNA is TGTGCCAGCAGTAGACAGGAAAATGAAAAACTGTTTTTT. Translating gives CASSRQENEKLFF.